The 21 T cell receptor beta chains below were found in one sample sequenced in a study of T cells after yellow fever vaccination (dated by TCRdb to between 2018 and 2021). Library method: 5' RACE. Instrument used: Illumina HiSeq 2500. TCRdb trimmed the raw reads at Q25, called clones with MiXCR and kept productive beta chains. When rows share a CDR3 protein, they turn into one entry using the most common DNA and genes. The table for this sample lists about 400,000 distinct CDR3 sequences; about 6% of them were counted only once. The top ten clones comprise about 15% of the sample. The intended sense of this specimen's treatment or condition label: live attenuated yellow fever vaccine strain. Sequenced material: PBMCs, taken 5 days after the yellow fever booster vaccination. The receptor set was obtained from a man aged 25-45 years who received the YFV17D yellow fever vaccine.

This clonotype was observed at least ten times. The V gene is TRBV6-1, the J gene TRBJ2-3; 8 bases align to TRBD1. Germline values: CDR1 MNHNS, CDR2 SASEGT. Trimming took 8 bases from V and 1 from J; bases not matched to a gene: 5. The CDR3 length is 14 residues. The CDR3 region is CASCPTGGTDTQYF. The CDR3 DNA follows: TGTGCCAGCTGCCCGACAGGGGGCACAGATACGCAGTATTTT.

This clonotype was picked up a small number of times. This chain joins TRBV4-3 and TRBJ1-1; no clear D gene. The CDR3 has 13 residues. Trimming stripped 2 bases from V and 5 bases from J, with 9 bases between. Germline lookup yields CDR1 LGHNA and CDR2 YSLEER. CDR3 sequence: CASSQYGGTEAFF. CDR3 nucleotide sequence: TGCGCCAGCAGCCAATATGGTGGGACTGAAGCTTTCTTT.

This clonotype has more than one count but fewer than ten. The V call is TRBV7-2, the J call TRBJ1-3; D gene unclear. The CDR3 length is 14 residues. The germline gives CDR1 SGHTA, CDR2 FQGNSA. The ends were cut back, 1 base at V and 2 bases at J, with 6 bases in the middle. CDR3: CASSLVGPGNTIYF. CDR3 coding DNA: TGTGCCAGCAGCTTAGTAGGGCCTGGAAACACCATATATTTT.

In the case of this clonotype: The junction departs from germline at one end; a sequencing error may be responsible. DNA for the CDR3: TGTGCGAGCAGGTTGGGGTTCTATGAGCAGTTCTTC. Translating gives CASRLGFYEQFF. This chain joins TRBV7-9 and TRBJ2-1; D call uncertain. CDR1 and CDR2 from the germline V gene are SEHNR and FQNEAQ (reference sequence). This CDR3 is built from 12 residues.

The V and J genes are TRBV29-1 and TRBJ2-7; D might be TRBD1 (6 bases). The CDR3 extends over 13 amino acids. The V end was cut by 7 bases, the J end by 0 bases, with 13 bases between. Germline V gene lookup returns CDR1 SQVTM and CDR2 ANQGSEA. As DNA, the CDR3 is TGCAGCGCCTACACAGGGTTCTCCTACGAGCAGTACTTC. Translation: CSAYTGFSYEQYF.

A note on this clonotype: A much larger clone lies a single base off, so this may be a read error. The chain combines TRBV4-2 with TRBJ2-2; D remains ambiguous. Trimming left V 0 bases short and J 10 bases short, with 12 bases between. There are 14 residues in the CDR3. Germline assignment: CDR1 LGHNA and CDR2 YNFKEQ. This CDR3 is CASSQDPRAKELFF. The CDR3 DNA sequence: TGTGCCAGCAGCCAAGATCCAAGGGCTAAGGAGCTGTTTTTT.

This clonotype was counted at least ten times. The rearrangement joins TRBV7-2 to TRBJ2-7; TRBD1 or TRBD2 may be the D gene (5 bases each). Germline CDR1 and CDR2: SGHTA and FQGNSA. Trimming removed 4 bases from V and 3 bases from J, with 10 bases in between. The CDR3 runs 13 residues. The CDR3 DNA sequence: TGTGCCAGCAGCTCGGGACGGATCTACGAGCAGTACTTC. Amino acid sequence: CASSSGRIYEQYF.

The chain employs TRBV12-3 or TRBV12-4 and TRBJ2-1; 8 bases align to TRBD2. The CDR3 covers 16 residues. The trim removed 3 bases at V and 7 bases at J, leaving 11 bases unmatched. Here the CDR3 DNA reads TGTGCCAGCAGTTTTCCGGGCAGCGGGAGAGGGAATGAGCAGTTCTTC. Amino acid sequence: CASSFPGSGRGNEQFF.

This clonotype showed up just a few times. The CDR3 sequence: CASSYSTSPNTEAFF. CDR3 coding DNA: TGTGCCAGCAGTTACTCGACCAGCCCTAACACTGAAGCTTTCTTT. The chain uses TRBV6-5 and TRBJ1-1; D gene ambiguous. Per the germline V gene, CDR1 is MNHEY and CDR2 is SVGAGI. The CDR3 loop spans 15 amino acids. Trimming took 0 bases from V and 2 from J, leaving 10 bases between them.

The gene calls are TRBV4-3 and TRBJ2-1, with 9 bases identical to TRBD2. V lost 1 base and J lost 0; bases outside the gene matches: 1. The CDR3 is 16 residues long. Germline values: CDR1 LGHNA, CDR2 YSLEER. The CDR3 loop is CASSQATSGSYNEQFF. The CDR3, as DNA: TGCGCCAGCAGCCAAGCGACTAGCGGCTCCTACAATGAGCAGTTCTTC.

This clonotype was found a few times. The chain couples TRBV29-1 to TRBJ2-3; tentative D call: TRBD2 (6 bases). In germline, CDR1 is SQVTM, CDR2 ANQGSEA. CDR3 length: 15 amino acids. Trimming pared 1 base from V and 7 bases from J, leaving 18 bases between. CDR3 loop: CSVEVTRVLENTQYF. The CDR3 region has the DNA TGCAGCGTTGAAGTGACTAGGGTCCTGGAGAATACGCAGTATTTT.

This chain links TRBV20-1 with TRBJ2-7, with a possible D match to TRBD2 (5 bases). The germline V gene encodes CDR1 DFQATT and CDR2 SNEGSKA (reference sequence). This CDR3 has 12 amino acids. The V end was cut by 1 base, the J end by 7 bases, with 11 bases between. The DNA of the CDR3 is TGCAGTGCTAGAGTTACAAGGAGGGAGCAGTACTTC. Translation gives CSARVTRREQYF.

This clonotype came up a few times. One end of the junction fails to match germline, which may point to a read error. This chain connects TRBV12-3 or TRBV12-4 to TRBJ2-7; possible D gene TRBD1, 6 bases. CDR3 length equals 16 residues. CDR3 in amino acids: CASSTPDRIYFYERYF. CDR3 sequence (DNA): TGTGCCAGCAGCACCCCGGACAGAATTTACTTCTACGAGCGGTACTTC.

The chain carries TRBV7-2 and TRBJ1-1, with 9 nucleotides matching TRBD1. V was pared by 5 bases and J by 1 base, with 8 bases of the junction left unmatched. Germline V lookup: CDR1 SGHTA, CDR2 FQGNSA. The CDR3 is 16 amino acids. The CDR3 sequence is CASSRDRAGENTEAFF. For the CDR3, the DNA is TGTGCCAGCAGCCGGGACAGGGCAGGGGAGAACACTGAAGCTTTCTTT. The complete variable domain, with remaining parts taken from reference TRBV7-2 and TRBJ1-1, reads GAGVSQSPSNKVTEKGKDVELRCDPISGHTALYWYRQSLGQGLEFLIYFQGNSAPDKSGLPSDRFSAERTGGSVSTLTIQRTQQEDSAVYLCASSRDRAGENTEAFFGQGTRLTVV.

This clonotype was counted between two and nine times. The rearrangement links TRBV2 to TRBJ2-7; D is undetermined. CDR1 is SNHLY, CDR2 FYNNEI, per germline. This CDR3 is built from 14 residues. With 3 bases removed from V and 0 bases from J, the gap between germline ends came to 9 bases. CDR3 protein: CASSDPIHSYEQYF. The DNA of the CDR3 is TGTGCCAGCAGTGACCCCATCCACTCCTACGAGCAGTACTTC. The variable domain in full, with the rest retrieved from reference TRBV2 and TRBJ2-7, is EPEVTQTPSHQVTQMGQEVILRCVPISNHLYFYWYRQILGQKVEFLVSFYNNEISEKSEIFDDQFSVERPDGSNFTLKIRSTKLEDSAMYFCASSDPIHSYEQYFGPGTRLTVT.

The sample holds many counts of this clonotype. The chain is built from TRBV20-1 and TRBJ2-7; 7 positions match TRBD2. The CDR3 loop spans 14 amino acids. The germline CDR1 and CDR2 sequences are DFQATT and SNEGSKA (reference sequence). V was clipped by 6 bases and J by 3 bases; unmatched bases: 11. Here the CDR3 DNA reads TGCAGTGCCTCGGAGGCTAGCGGCTTCTACGAGCAGTACTTC. Amino acids: CSASEASGFYEQYF.

J is TRBJ2-3 and V is TRBV7-6; D is ambiguous. This CDR3 contains 16 residues. CDR1 and CDR2 (germline): SGHVS, FNYEAQ. The V end was cut by 2 bases, the J end by 0 bases, with 12 bases between. CDR3 DNA: TGTGCCAGCAGCTTATTGCAAGGTCCTAGCACAGATACGCAGTATTTT. Translation: CASSLLQGPSTDTQYF.

The chain couples TRBV20-1 to TRBJ2-1; D is perhaps TRBD1 (6 bases). Germline V gives CDR1 DFQATT, CDR2 SNEGSKA (reference sequence). CDR3 length equals 9 residues. The ends were cut back, 8 bases at V and 8 bases at J, with 7 bases in the middle. Here the CDR3 reads CSTGHEQFF. The CDR3 nucleotides are TGCAGTACAGGGCATGAGCAGTTCTTC.

This clonotype has at least ten counts. The chain links TRBV30 to TRBJ2-7, with 9 bases matching TRBD2. J lost 0 bases, V lost 0 bases, and 6 bases had no gene match. This CDR3 is 16 amino acids long. Germline CDR1 reads GTSNPN; CDR2 reads SVGIG (reference sequence). CDR3 sequence (DNA): TGTGCCTGGAGTGTACGTAAAGCGGGAGGCTCCTACGAGCAGTACTTC. This gives the protein CAWSVRKAGGSYEQYF.

This clonotype showed up many times. This rearrangement joins TRBV9 to TRBJ1-6, with a tentative D call TRBD1 (5 bases). The CDR3 consists of 16 residues. With 4 bases removed from V and 0 bases from J, the gap between germline ends came to 11 bases. Germline V gene lookup returns CDR1 SGDLS and CDR2 YYNGEE. DNA of the CDR3: TGTGCCAGCAGCCCATCCAGGGACTCCTATAATTCACCCCTCCACTTT. This codes for CASSPSRDSYNSPLHF.

V is TRBV15 and J is TRBJ2-3, with D hard to call. This CDR3 has 16 residues. Germline V gene lookup returns CDR1 LNHNV and CDR2 YYDKDF (reference sequence). The V and J ends lost 1 base and 3 bases respectively, with 14 bases between them. The CDR3 region has the DNA TGTGCCACCAGCAGAGGAAAGAGCAGAGGAACAGATACGCAGTATTTT. Protein product: CATSRGKSRGTDTQYF.